The 18 T cell receptor beta chains presented below share a single source sample, sequenced in a study of T-cell memory formation after mild COVID-19 (dated by TCRdb to about 2021). Library preparation used 5' RACE. The sequencer listed for this sample is Illumina NovaSeq 6000. TCRdb's own reprocessing of the public reads used fastp at Q25 and MiXCR and kept productive beta chains. A single entry per CDR3 protein holds the most common genes and DNA from its merged rows. The sample yields fewer than 250,000 distinct CDR3 sequences; 27% were counted once. The ten most abundant clones make up around 10% of the sample. Sequencing used PBMCs or a T cell subset sorted from them (not recorded which). These receptors were collected from an adult woman who had mild COVID-19 (a few samples of this study predate the infection). The sample titles of this study are shuffled in the database, so cell type and time point are left out; the donor was told from shared clones.

This clonotype was seen a few times. The rearrangement uses TRBV5-1 and TRBJ2-1, with 11 bases lining up with TRBD2. The germline gives CDR1 SGHRS, CDR2 YFSETQ. The CDR3 runs to 18 residues. V was clipped by 4 bases and J by 0 bases; unmatched bases: 9. CDR3 amino acids: CASSDTSGGLSSYNEQFF. CDR3 coding DNA: TGCGCCAGCAGCGATACTAGCGGGGGCCTTAGCTCCTACAATGAGCAGTTCTTC.

The chain couples TRBV13 to TRBJ2-7; maybe TRBD1 (5 bases). The CDR3 runs to 13 residues. V was shortened by 2 bases and J by 5 bases, with 10 bases between the two germline ends. CDR1 is PRHDT, CDR2 FYEKMQ, per germline (reference sequence). The CDR3 region has the DNA TGTGCCAGCAGCTTAAGGGGCGCCGACGAGCAGTACTTC. Its translation: CASSLRGADEQYF.

This clonotype was detected a few times. The chain uses TRBV5-5 and TRBJ2-3; D gene unclear. CDR1 and CDR2 (germline): SGHKS, YYEKEE (reference sequence). V was cut by 0 bases and J by 0 bases, with 8 bases left in between. This CDR3 is 15 amino acids long. CDR3 nucleotides: TGTGCCAGCAGCTTGGGTTTATTTAGCACAGATACGCAGTATTTT. Translation gives CASSLGLFSTDTQYF.

This chain links TRBV20-1 with TRBJ2-4; D may be TRBD2 (6 bases). With 6 bases removed from V and 8 bases from J, the gap between germline ends came to 20 bases. From germline, CDR1 is DFQATT and CDR2 SNEGSKA (reference sequence). The CDR3 is made up of 14 amino acids. The CDR3 sequence: CSARRGTRVDIQYF. In DNA form, the CDR3 reads TGCAGTGCCCGCCGGGGGACGCGGGTTGACATTCAGTACTTC.

The DNA for the CDR3 is TGTGCCAGCAGTGGGCTTTTGAAACTTCAGTTCTTC. It encodes CASSGLLKLQFF. The chain has TRBV12-3 or TRBV12-4 and TRBJ2-1, with D uncertain. This CDR3 region has 12 residues. V lost 5 bases and J 13 bases, leaving 15 bases between the germline ends.

This clonotype was seen more than once but under ten times. V is TRBV7-9 and J is TRBJ2-1; D uncertain. From germline, CDR1 is SEHNR and CDR2 FQNEAQ (reference sequence). V lost 7 bases, J lost 5 bases, and 9 bases lay in between. CDR3 length: 12 amino acids. CDR3 sequence: CASMGINNEQFF. The DNA of the CDR3 is TGTGCCAGCATGGGTATTAACAATGAGCAGTTCTTC.

This clonotype appeared a few times. This chain links TRBV3-1 with TRBJ1-1, with 11 bases fitting TRBD1. This CDR3 has 14 residues. The germline CDR1 and CDR2 sequences are LGHDT and YNNKEL (reference sequence). The trim removed 6 bases at V and 5 bases at J, leaving 5 bases unmatched. The CDR3 DNA is TGTGCCAGCAGGGGGACAGGGGGAAGGACTGAAGCTTTCTTT. This encodes CASRGTGGRTEAFF.

This clonotype has more than one count but fewer than ten. The chain links TRBV5-6 to TRBJ2-1; 7 positions agree with TRBD1. The CDR3 is 14 residues long. Germline assignment: CDR1 SGHDT and CDR2 YYEEEE. V was pared by 3 bases and J by 10 bases, with 10 bases of the junction left unmatched. The CDR3 DNA is TGTGCCAGCAGCTCAGGGGGTCTGGGCCGAGAGCAGTTCTTC. Amino acids: CASSSGGLGREQFF.

The rearrangement uses TRBV10-3 and TRBJ1-6; a weak D match, TRBD1 (5 bases). The CDR3 has 14 residues. Germline CDR1 is ENHRY and CDR2 is SYGVKD. V lost 2 bases, J lost 5 bases, and 7 bases lay in between. The CDR3 DNA reads as TGTGCCATCAGTGAGAGGGGAGATAATTCACCCCTCCACTTT. This encodes CAISERGDNSPLHF.

The chain combines TRBV9 with TRBJ2-5, with D perhaps being TRBD1 or TRBD2 (5 bases each). The CDR3 is made up of 14 amino acids. Trimming took 6 bases from V and 7 from J, leaving 19 bases between them. CDR1 is SGDLS, CDR2 YYNGEE, per germline. The CDR3 sequence: CASMPGPPAGTQYF. The CDR3 bases are TGTGCCAGCATGCCGGGACCCCCGGCAGGGACCCAGTACTTC.

This clonotype was detected many times. V and J are TRBV12-3 or TRBV12-4 and TRBJ2-7; D gene ambiguous. V was shortened by 4 bases and J by 2 bases, with 9 bases between the two germline ends. The length of the CDR3 is 13 residues. DNA for the CDR3: TGTGCCAGCAGTTCTACAGTTGCCTACGAGCAGTACTTC. Its protein product is CASSSTVAYEQYF.

J is TRBJ1-1 and V is TRBV4-1; 9 bases align to TRBD1. There are 16 residues in the CDR3. V shed 4 bases, J shed 0 bases, and the junction held 6 bases outside the gene matches. The germline CDR1 and CDR2 sequences are MGHRA and YSYEKL. The CDR3 here is CASSLDRGAMNTEAFF. Here the CDR3 DNA reads TGCGCCAGCAGCCTTGACAGGGGGGCTATGAACACTGAAGCTTTCTTT.

J is TRBJ1-6 and V is TRBV5-1, with no clear D. Germline V gene data show CDR1 as SGHRS and CDR2 as YFSETQ. V lost 3 bases and J lost 0, with 13 bases in between. The CDR3 covers 17 residues. This chain's CDR3 is CASSSSETGSYNSPLHF. The CDR3 DNA reads TGCGCCAGCAGCTCATCGGAGACGGGCTCCTATAATTCACCCCTCCACTTT.

V gene TRBV5-5 combines with J gene TRBJ2-2, with 8 bases identical to TRBD2. Trimming removed 1 base from V and 7 bases from J; junction bases left unmatched: 0. The CDR3 is 13 residues long. Germline CDR1 SGHKS, CDR2 YYEKEE (reference sequence). Here the CDR3 reads CASSLRGGGELFF. CDR3 coding DNA: TGTGCCAGCAGCTTGCGGGGGGGCGGGGAGCTGTTTTTT.

This clonotype came up a few times. This rearrangement joins TRBV5-1 to TRBJ2-7; a possible D gene is TRBD1 (6 bases). CDR1 SGHRS and CDR2 YFSETQ come from the germline V gene. V was clipped by 3 bases and J by 0 bases, with 10 bases between them. The CDR3 loop spans 14 amino acids. CDR3 DNA: TGCGCCAGCAGCTGGGACACGAGCTCCTACGAGCAGTACTTC. Its protein is CASSWDTSSYEQYF.

The sample holds many counts of this clonotype. The V gene is TRBV12-3 or TRBV12-4, the J gene TRBJ2-2; D is perhaps TRBD1 (5 bases). The V gene lost 5 bases and the J gene lost 2 bases, with 9 bases spanning the gap. This CDR3 comprises 14 residues. The CDR3 here is CASSQGLNTGELFF. In nucleotides, the CDR3 is TGTGCCAGCAGTCAGGGCCTTAACACCGGGGAGCTGTTTTTT.

The chain employs TRBV29-1 and TRBJ2-1; a weak D match, TRBD2 (5 bases). CDR1 is SQVTM and CDR2 is ANQGSEA in the germline V gene. V lost 3 bases to trimming and J lost 0 bases, with 9 bases between them. This CDR3 has 14 amino acids. The CDR3 spells CSVDRGFSYNEQFF. DNA of the CDR3: TGCAGCGTTGATCGGGGATTCTCCTACAATGAGCAGTTCTTC.

V usage is TRBV29-1 and J usage is TRBJ1-1; D ambiguous. The CDR3 is made up of 11 amino acids. Trimming removed 4 bases at V and 7 bases at J, with 10 bases between. CDR1 and CDR2 from the germline V gene are SQVTM and ANQGSEA. CDR3 sequence (DNA): TGCAGCGTTGTAAGGTCGAGTGAAGCTTTCTTT. As protein: CSVVRSSEAFF.